This TCR beta chain stems from a study of blood T cell repertoires in COVID-19 (dated by TCRdb to 2020 to 2022). Turning to the overall study: The collaborator samples originated in the United States, Italy and Spain and spanned the acute and convalescent phases of COVID-19. The prospective study material was composed of cDNA or gDNA derived from T cells, B-cell-depleted T cells, or PBMCs. Subjects who had been exposed to COVID-19, were actively infected with it, or had recovered from it provided the deeply sampled blood TCRbeta repertoires that made up the dataset. The repertoires were released in a freely available public database intended as a resource for research on the immune response to SARS-CoV-2. Samples were obtained from the ongoing ImmuneRACE study (first 160 participants) and from some 1,300 subjects provided by 6 global collaborators. Sample metadata almost always included a de-identified subject ID, COVID-19 status, age in years and sex. HLA class I and class II types, where available, came from metadata supplied by the sample provider rather than from assay-based typing. Overall study results and their limits: The amount of clinical and demographic metadata varied by source and participant and was provided uncurated.

TCRbeta CDR3 regions were amplified from genomic DNA by means of the immunoSEQ Assay, a bias-controlled multiplex PCR. Turning to the authors' computational methods: Within the assay, amplification of reference gene primers was used to estimate how many nucleated cells each sample contained. To quantify the absolute abundance of each unique TCRbeta CDR3 rearrangement, sequence reads were collapsed and filtered. Productive Simpson clonality was computed per sample as the square root of Simpson's diversity index over productive rearrangements. Sourced from immuneACCESS, this table was stored by TCRdb with only in-frame sequences that have V and J called. A share of the clones is absent; for the studies checked, an unresolved V gene accounts for under half, and the remainder has no known explanation. V, J and clone size reflect that table, while D and trimming were determined from the DNA. Recorded for this sample are 70,000 to 95,000 clones; around four fifths of them occurred a single time. About 12% of the sample lies in the top ten.

From the cysteine through the phenylalanine, the CDR3 covers 15 amino acids. Only CDR3 DNA remains: 45 bases, in frame from the first base. V is shortened by 6 bases, J by 1 base, and the region joining them spans 16 bases. The germline V gene encodes CDR1 SGHKS and CDR2 YYEKEE (reference sequence). Each collaborating institution followed its own protocols to collect whole blood in K2EDTA tubes. Collaborator samples were shipped for TCRbeta analysis as frozen whole blood, isolated PBMCs, or DNA extracted from either sample type. As concerns this clone: No antigen is known for it. The input lacks base qualities; no much larger clone sits a single base away.

Here the chain combines TRBV5-5 and TRBJ1-1, with no reliable assignment of the D segment. This receptor was taken from a woman aged 65 to 85 with active or convalescent COVID-19. What was sequenced was peripheral blood. The base sequence is TGTGCCAGCACAATTCGAGGGAACACGAACACTGAAGCTTTCTTT. This yields the protein CASTIRGNTNTEAFF.